This TCR beta chain derives from a study of shared clonotypes between healthy human individuals. The CDR3 sequence is 18 residues long. Trimming left V 2 bases short and J 2 bases short, with 20 bases between. The assay was immunoSEQ multiplex PCR, and TCRdb's table has in-frame clones only and misses some. The table shows about 590,000 clones, with about 95% occurring only once. Naive-designated CD8 cells lacked CD45RO, were positively enriched for CCR7, and omitted terminally differentiated effector memory CD45RA+ cells. None of the donors, who were healthy HIV-negative adults, had recently had acute infections or vaccinations.

This chain uses TRBV23-1 with TRBJ2-3; D may be TRBD1 (6 bases). TRBV23-1 is annotated as an ORF whose role is uncertain. Material for sequencing was naive CD8+ T cells sorted from blood. The source of this sequence is a woman aged 25-40 years in good health. CDR3 amino acids: CASSQIGPTGPDTDTQYF. DNA for the CDR3: TGCGCCAGCAGTCAAATCGGCCCGACAGGCCCCGACACAGATACGCAGTATTTT.